The clone carrying this TCR beta chain was seen a handful of times. The data were produced by immunoSEQ multiplex PCR, yet TCRdb's version contains in-frame clones alone and is incomplete. The sample lists 22,000 or so clones; 89% were seen once. The germline gives CDR1 GTSNPN, CDR2 SVGIG (reference sequence). The CDR3 runs to 13 residues. V lost 4 bases, J lost 11 bases, and 13 bases stayed unmatched. This entry is derived from a study of PD-1 blockade in classical Hodgkin lymphoma. Time point defined: newly diagnosed, previously untreated cHL patient sample. Thawed PBMCs yielded CD4+ T cells through magnetic negative selection.

The chain carries TRBV30 and TRBJ1-1; 7 positions agree with TRBD1. The sample was CD4+ T cells from blood. This clonotype originated in a human donor with classical Hodgkin lymphoma. The CDR3: CAWTGQVVAWAFF. The CDR3 DNA follows: TGTGCCTGGACAGGACAGGTCGTGGCTTGGGCTTTCTTT.